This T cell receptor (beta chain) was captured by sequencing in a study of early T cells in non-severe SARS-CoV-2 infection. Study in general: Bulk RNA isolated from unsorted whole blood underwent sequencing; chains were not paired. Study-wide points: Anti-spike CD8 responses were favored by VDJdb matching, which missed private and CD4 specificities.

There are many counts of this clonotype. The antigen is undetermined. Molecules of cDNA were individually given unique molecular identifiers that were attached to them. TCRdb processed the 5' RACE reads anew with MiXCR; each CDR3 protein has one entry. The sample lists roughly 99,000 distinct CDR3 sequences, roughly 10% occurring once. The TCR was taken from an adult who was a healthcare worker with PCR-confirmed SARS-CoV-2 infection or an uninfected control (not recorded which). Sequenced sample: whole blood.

Here the CDR3 DNA reads TGTGCCAGCAGTTTGGCAGGAGGCACCGGGGAGCTGTTTTTT. Encoded protein: CASSLAGGTGELFF. This sequence joins TRBV28 and TRBJ2-2; possible D gene TRBD2, 5 bases. The CDR3 spans 14 residues. Trimming removed 3 bases at V and 4 bases at J, with 9 bases between. In germline, CDR1 is MDHEN, CDR2 SYDVKM. The full variable domain, its missing parts supplied by reference TRBV28 and TRBJ2-2, is DVKVTQSSRYLVKRTGEKVFLECVQDMDHENMFWYRQDPGLGLRLIYFSYDVKMKEKGDIPEGYSVSREKKERFSLILESASTNQTSMYLCASSLAGGTGELFFGEGSRLTVL.